The following is a T cell receptor (beta chain) sequence with its context. The study recruited people aged roughly 18 to 95 years across 20 to 30 US areas. Trimming left V 2 bases short and J 5 bases short, with 16 bases between. The CDR3 has 15 residues. Germline CDR1 reads MGHRA; CDR2 reads YSYEKL. TCRdb's copy holds only in-frame clones and misses some; the assay was immunoSEQ multiplex PCR. The table shows a few hundred thousand clones, with roughly 86% occurring only once. These data come from a study of blood T cell repertoires in COVID-19. This clonotype originated in a woman aged 25 to 39 who had recovered from COVID-19. Material for sequencing was PBMCs or T cells enriched from blood (not recorded which). The chain is built from TRBV4-1 and TRBJ2-7, with D uncertain. The CDR3 coding sequence is TGCGCCAGCAGCCAATTGGATCTAGTGCGCAACGAGCAGTACTTC. Translation gives CASSQLDLVRNEQYF.